The present entry profiles one TCR beta chain with its context. Its target is unknown. This CDR3 is 15 amino acids long. V was shortened by 3 bases and J by 0 bases, with 12 bases between the two germline ends. Germline assignment: CDR1 SGHTA and CDR2 FQGTGA. The data originate from a study of cytomegalovirus exposure and HLA in healthy donors. Study-level background: Most genotyped donors, 81% of roughly 400, had Caucasian-associated genetic ancestry.

Researchers ran the PCR with 60 Vbeta and 13 Jbeta primers. Method: immunoSEQ multiplex PCR; TCRdb's copy keeps in-frame clones and lacks some. The data show 100,000 to 150,000 clones, around 78% seen once. General study results and limits: In a later analysis, common viral pathogens appeared linked to several of the most significant clusters. Owing to their indistinguishability, certain V segments, notably TRBV6-2 and TRBV6-3, were excluded. In an earlier analysis, in roughly 580 donors, most V segments appeared productive either ~87% or ~30% of the time.

The V call is TRBV7-3, the J call TRBJ2-7; the D gene is possibly TRBD2 (6 bases). The receptor was isolated from a man aged 60 to 69 in good health and CMV-seropositive. Sequenced: PBMCs. The CDR3 DNA follows: TGTGCCAGCAGCTTGGTTAGCGGAAGCTCCTACGAGCAGTACTTC. Translating gives CASSLVSGSSYEQYF. Drawing the rest from reference TRBV7-3 and TRBJ2-7, the complete variable domain is GAGVSQTPSNKVTEKGKYVELRCDPISGHTALYWYRQSLGQGPEFLIYFQGTGAADDSGLPNDRFFAVRPEGSVSTLKIQRTERGDSAVYLCASSLVSGSSYEQYFGPGTRLTVT.